This T cell receptor beta chain was captured by sequencing in a study of T cell changes during pregnancy in multiple sclerosis. V was clipped by 4 bases and J by 3 bases, with 11 bases between them. Germline V gene data show CDR1 as LGHNA and CDR2 as YSLEER. The CDR3 is made up of 14 amino acids. Sequenced by immunoSEQ multiplex PCR; TCRdb stores in-frame clones only, minus some. This table holds some 59,000 clones, roughly 91% found once. This clonotype originated in a female donor with multiple sclerosis, enrolled in a pregnancy study. This specimen was peripheral blood, taken in the second trimester of pregnancy. The rearrangement uses TRBV4-3 and TRBJ2-3; no clear D. CDR3 amino acids: CASSPRYTTDTQYF. The CDR3 DNA reads TGCGCCAGCAGCCCCAGATACACAACAGATACGCAGTATTTT.